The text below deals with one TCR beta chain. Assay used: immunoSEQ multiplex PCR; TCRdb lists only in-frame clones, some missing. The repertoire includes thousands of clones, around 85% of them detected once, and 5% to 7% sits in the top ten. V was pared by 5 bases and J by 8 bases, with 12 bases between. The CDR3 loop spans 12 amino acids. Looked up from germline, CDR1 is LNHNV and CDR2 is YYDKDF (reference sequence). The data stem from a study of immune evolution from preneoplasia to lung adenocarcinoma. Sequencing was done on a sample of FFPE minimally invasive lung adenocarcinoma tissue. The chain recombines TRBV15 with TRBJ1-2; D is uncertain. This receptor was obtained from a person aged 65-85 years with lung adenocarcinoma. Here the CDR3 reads CATSVGSYGYTF. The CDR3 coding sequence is TGTGCCACCAGCGTGGGATCTTACGGCTACACCTTC.